The 2 T cell receptor beta chains below were found in one sample sequenced in a study of cytomegalovirus exposure and HLA in healthy donors. PCR was performed using 60 Vbeta and 13 Jbeta primers. Here immunoSEQ multiplex PCR was the method, and the copy in TCRdb shows in-frame clones only, minus some. The sample records around 64,000 clones, about 61% being singletons. Sequenced input: PBMCs. Receptors originate from a woman aged 50 to 65 in good health and CMV-seronegative.

Concerning this clone: This CDR3 is missing its conserved last phenylalanine or tryptophan, likely due to a read error. The DNA is left out, because the CDR3 cannot be placed on it with certainty; the CDR3 is given as TCRdb lists it. This chain joins TRBV4-1 and TRBJ2-3; the DNA was not used to check the table's D call, TRBD1. Germline lookup yields CDR1 MGHRA and CDR2 YSYEKL. Inclusive of both ends, the CDR3 amounts to 14 amino acids. The CDR3 reads CASSPGLRGQDFWI.

The chain joins TRBV27 to TRBJ1-1, with unresolved D. The CDR3 is 13 amino acids. In germline, CDR1 is MNHEY, CDR2 SMNVEV (reference sequence). V was clipped by 0 bases and J by 1 base, with 3 bases between them. The CDR3 nucleotides read TGTGCCAGCAGTTTATCCAGGAACACTGAAGCTTTCTTT. Protein: CASSLSRNTEAFF.